The next 20 T cell receptor beta chains were all read from a single sample in a study of T cell responses to AZD1222 COVID-19 vaccine listed by TCRdb under 2021. The library came from the immunoSEQ multiplex PCR assay. Held by TCRdb, this immuneACCESS table contains in-frame sequences only and omits some clones. Under half of the omission traces to an unresolved V gene where checked; the cause of the rest is unknown. This sample has more than 150,000 clones in its table, and around 92% of those were observed once. The ten largest clones represent less than 11% of the sample. Sample time point, as interpreted from the label and publication: baseline before first vaccination. The source was peripheral blood, collected on day 0 of AZD1222 vaccination. All receptors come from an adult in good health.

This chain connects TRBV30 to TRBJ2-7; D ambiguous. The length of the CDR3 is 13 residues. The germline V gene encodes CDR1 GTSNPN and CDR2 SVGIG (reference sequence). V was pared by 4 bases and J by 0 bases, with 10 bases between. The CDR3 here is CAWKVRSSYEQYF. CDR3 in DNA: TGTGCCTGGAAGGTACGAAGCTCCTACGAGCAGTACTTC.

V gene TRBV10-2 combines with J gene TRBJ1-1, with D possibly matching TRBD1 (6 bases). Germline CDR1 and CDR2: WSHSY and SAAADI. This CDR3 is 13 amino acids long. The V and J ends lost 4 bases and 3 bases respectively, with 9 bases between them. As DNA, the CDR3 is TGCGCCAGCAGTGCCAGGACAGACACTGAAGCTTTCTTT. This translates into CASSARTDTEAFF.

The CDR3: CASAASSGNTIYF. Written as DNA, the CDR3 is TGTGCCAGCGCGGCGTCCTCTGGAAACACCATATATTTT. The genes are TRBV6-5 and TRBJ1-3; D is uncertain. V was trimmed by 8 bases and J by 0 bases, leaving 8 bases between them. The CDR3 is 13 amino acids. Germline loops: CDR1 MNHEY, CDR2 SVGAGI.

The rearrangement joins TRBV4-2 to TRBJ1-2; 8 nucleotides agree with TRBD1. The CDR3 totals 16 residues. Germline CDR1 LGHNA, CDR2 YNFKEQ. V trimming: 3 bases; J trimming: 1 base; junction bases outside the gene matches: 7. CDR3 nucleotides: TGTGCCAGCAGCCAGCCTGGACAGGGAGGTAACTATGGCTACACCTTC. This gives the protein CASSQPGQGGNYGYTF.

The CDR3 region has the DNA TGTGCCAGCAGTTACGACCGGACGGCCGGGGAGCTGTTTTTT. Translation: CASSYDRTAGELFF. This rearrangement joins TRBV6-6 to TRBJ2-2, with D unclear. Germline V CDR1 and CDR2: MNHNY, SVGAGI (reference sequence). Between the trimmed V and J ends, which lost 2 bases and 6 bases, there was a span of 10 bases. There are 14 residues in the CDR3.

The rearrangement joins TRBV28 to TRBJ1-5; D perhaps matches TRBD1 (5 bases). V was clipped by 6 bases and J by 0 bases, with 9 bases between them. The germline CDR1 and CDR2 sequences are MDHEN and SYDVKM. The CDR3 runs to 14 residues. As DNA, the CDR3 is TGTGCCAGCAGGGAACAGGATAGCAATCAGCCCCAGCATTTT. As protein: CASREQDSNQPQHF.

This clone was observed once. The chain links TRBV28 to TRBJ2-1, with D unresolved. The germline V gene encodes CDR1 MDHEN and CDR2 SYDVKM. V lost 2 bases to trimming and J lost 6 bases, with 14 bases between them. CDR3 size: 15 residues. The CDR3 loop reads CASSLPFPPRNEQFF. The CDR3 region has the DNA TGTGCCAGCAGTTTACCTTTCCCCCCGCGCAATGAGCAGTTCTTC.

J is TRBJ1-1 and V is TRBV30; tentative D call: TRBD1 (6 bases). The germline CDR1 and CDR2 sequences are GTSNPN and SVGIG (reference sequence). This CDR3 contains 12 residues. Trimming left V 5 bases short and J 10 bases short, with 17 bases between. The CDR3: CAWGGGAEVAFF. As DNA, the CDR3 is TGTGCCTGGGGAGGGGGGGCAGAGGTAGCTTTCTTT.

Notes on this clone: Other nucleotide sequences in the sample specify the same CDR3. The V gene is TRBV30, the J gene TRBJ1-2; D remains unclear. The CDR3 contains 12 residues. V dropped 1 base and J dropped 4 bases, with 7 bases sitting between them. Germline lookup yields CDR1 GTSNPN and CDR2 SVGIG (reference sequence). The CDR3 here is CAWSAGSYGYTF. In DNA form, the CDR3 reads TGTGCCTGGAGTGCCGGGAGCTATGGCTACACCTTC.

The chain joins TRBV28 to TRBJ1-1; tentatively, D is TRBD1 (5 bases). The V end was cut by 5 bases, the J end by 1 base, with 11 bases between. Germline values: CDR1 MDHEN, CDR2 SYDVKM. The CDR3 covers 14 residues. The CDR3 nucleotides are TGTGCCAGCAGTGCGACGGGGGGGAACACTGAAGCTTTCTTT. Translation gives CASSATGGNTEAFF.

V usage is TRBV28 and J usage is TRBJ1-1; 9 bases line up with TRBD1. CDR3 size: 14 residues. Germline CDR1 reads MDHEN; CDR2 reads SYDVKM. Unmatched junction bases numbered 7, after V lost 3 bases and J lost 8 bases. The CDR3 spells CASSLGDRALEAFF. Here the CDR3 DNA reads TGTGCCAGCAGTTTGGGGGACAGGGCGTTAGAAGCTTTCTTT.

The genes are TRBV19 and TRBJ1-1; D is uncertain. Trimming removed 5 bases from V and 0 bases from J, with 10 bases in between. CDR1 and CDR2 from the germline V gene are LNHDA and SQIVND (reference sequence). The CDR3 totals 14 residues. The CDR3 is CASSPRIMNTEAFF. CDR3 bases: TGTGCCAGTAGTCCGCGGATTATGAACACTGAAGCTTTCTTT.

V usage is TRBV7-8 and J usage is TRBJ2-3; TRBD2 aligns across 9 bases. Per germline, CDR1 SGHVS and CDR2 FQNEAQ. This CDR3 comprises 16 residues. V gave up 0 bases and J gave up 1 base; unmatched junction bases: 2. The CDR3 sequence: CASSLAAGGGTDTQYF. The CDR3 DNA reads as TGTGCCAGCAGCTTAGCAGCGGGAGGTGGCACAGATACGCAGTATTTT.

J is TRBJ2-5 and V is TRBV30; a possible D gene is TRBD1 (6 bases). This CDR3 is 14 amino acids long. The ends were cut back, 0 bases at V and 5 bases at J, with 13 bases in the middle. Germline V gene data show CDR1 as GTSNPN and CDR2 as SVGIG (reference sequence). The CDR3: CAWSVWQGPETQYF. In DNA, the CDR3 is TGTGCCTGGAGTGTATGGCAGGGGCCGGAGACCCAGTACTTC.

The chain joins TRBV2 to TRBJ2-2; D possibly corresponds to TRBD1 (6 bases). Trimming took 6 bases from V and 1 from J, leaving 12 bases between them. CDR1 SNHLY and CDR2 FYNNEI come from the germline V gene. CDR3 size: 15 residues. The chain's CDR3 is CASRPGTLNTGELFF. The DNA of the CDR3 is TGTGCCAGCAGGCCCGGGACACTGAACACCGGGGAGCTGTTTTTT.

The gene calls are TRBV10-3 and TRBJ1-2, with D possibly TRBD1 on 5 matching bases. The CDR3 is 14 residues long. The germline V gene encodes CDR1 ENHRY and CDR2 SYGVKD. The germline V and J ends were trimmed by 7 bases and 3 bases, with 15 bases remaining between them. The CDR3 is CAITSDLGDYGYTF. In DNA form, the CDR3 reads TGTGCCATCACCTCAGACCTGGGGGACTATGGCTACACCTTC.

The J gene is TRBJ1-1, the V gene TRBV6-5, with TRBD1 matching over 7 bases. Germline V gene lookup returns CDR1 MNHEY and CDR2 SVGAGI. V gave up 6 bases and J gave up 3 bases; unmatched junction bases: 7. The CDR3 is 14 amino acids. CDR3 sequence: CASSPRGKDTEAFF. The DNA of the CDR3 is TGTGCCAGCAGCCCCAGGGGGAAGGACACTGAAGCTTTCTTT.

The V call is TRBV6-6, the J call TRBJ2-7, with D perhaps given as TRBD1 or TRBD2 (5 bases each). V lost 1 base, J lost 6 bases, and 16 bases lay in between. CDR3 length: 15 amino acids. CDR1 is MNHNY and CDR2 is SVGAGI in the germline V gene (reference sequence). DNA for the CDR3: TGTGCCAGCAGTTACTTAGGGACGAGGTCGGGCGAGCAGTACGTC. As protein: CASSYLGTRSGEQYV.

The chain joins TRBV19 to TRBJ2-3; D might be TRBD1 (5 bases). V lost 5 bases and J lost 2, with 11 bases in between. The germline gives CDR1 LNHDA, CDR2 SQIVND (reference sequence). The CDR3 consists of 14 residues. The CDR3 protein is CASSGTGNTDTQYF. As DNA, the CDR3 is TGTGCCAGTAGTGGTACAGGAAACACAGATACGCAGTATTTT.

This clone was picked up one time. This rearrangement joins TRBV28 to TRBJ2-2, with 10 nucleotides matching TRBD1. The V and J ends lost 4 bases and 6 bases, in that order; junction bases with no gene match: 5. This CDR3 has 15 residues. Germline loops: CDR1 MDHEN, CDR2 SYDVKM. This CDR3 is CASSSPGQGSGELFF. The DNA of the CDR3 is TGTGCCAGCAGTTCACCGGGACAGGGGTCCGGGGAGCTGTTTTTT.